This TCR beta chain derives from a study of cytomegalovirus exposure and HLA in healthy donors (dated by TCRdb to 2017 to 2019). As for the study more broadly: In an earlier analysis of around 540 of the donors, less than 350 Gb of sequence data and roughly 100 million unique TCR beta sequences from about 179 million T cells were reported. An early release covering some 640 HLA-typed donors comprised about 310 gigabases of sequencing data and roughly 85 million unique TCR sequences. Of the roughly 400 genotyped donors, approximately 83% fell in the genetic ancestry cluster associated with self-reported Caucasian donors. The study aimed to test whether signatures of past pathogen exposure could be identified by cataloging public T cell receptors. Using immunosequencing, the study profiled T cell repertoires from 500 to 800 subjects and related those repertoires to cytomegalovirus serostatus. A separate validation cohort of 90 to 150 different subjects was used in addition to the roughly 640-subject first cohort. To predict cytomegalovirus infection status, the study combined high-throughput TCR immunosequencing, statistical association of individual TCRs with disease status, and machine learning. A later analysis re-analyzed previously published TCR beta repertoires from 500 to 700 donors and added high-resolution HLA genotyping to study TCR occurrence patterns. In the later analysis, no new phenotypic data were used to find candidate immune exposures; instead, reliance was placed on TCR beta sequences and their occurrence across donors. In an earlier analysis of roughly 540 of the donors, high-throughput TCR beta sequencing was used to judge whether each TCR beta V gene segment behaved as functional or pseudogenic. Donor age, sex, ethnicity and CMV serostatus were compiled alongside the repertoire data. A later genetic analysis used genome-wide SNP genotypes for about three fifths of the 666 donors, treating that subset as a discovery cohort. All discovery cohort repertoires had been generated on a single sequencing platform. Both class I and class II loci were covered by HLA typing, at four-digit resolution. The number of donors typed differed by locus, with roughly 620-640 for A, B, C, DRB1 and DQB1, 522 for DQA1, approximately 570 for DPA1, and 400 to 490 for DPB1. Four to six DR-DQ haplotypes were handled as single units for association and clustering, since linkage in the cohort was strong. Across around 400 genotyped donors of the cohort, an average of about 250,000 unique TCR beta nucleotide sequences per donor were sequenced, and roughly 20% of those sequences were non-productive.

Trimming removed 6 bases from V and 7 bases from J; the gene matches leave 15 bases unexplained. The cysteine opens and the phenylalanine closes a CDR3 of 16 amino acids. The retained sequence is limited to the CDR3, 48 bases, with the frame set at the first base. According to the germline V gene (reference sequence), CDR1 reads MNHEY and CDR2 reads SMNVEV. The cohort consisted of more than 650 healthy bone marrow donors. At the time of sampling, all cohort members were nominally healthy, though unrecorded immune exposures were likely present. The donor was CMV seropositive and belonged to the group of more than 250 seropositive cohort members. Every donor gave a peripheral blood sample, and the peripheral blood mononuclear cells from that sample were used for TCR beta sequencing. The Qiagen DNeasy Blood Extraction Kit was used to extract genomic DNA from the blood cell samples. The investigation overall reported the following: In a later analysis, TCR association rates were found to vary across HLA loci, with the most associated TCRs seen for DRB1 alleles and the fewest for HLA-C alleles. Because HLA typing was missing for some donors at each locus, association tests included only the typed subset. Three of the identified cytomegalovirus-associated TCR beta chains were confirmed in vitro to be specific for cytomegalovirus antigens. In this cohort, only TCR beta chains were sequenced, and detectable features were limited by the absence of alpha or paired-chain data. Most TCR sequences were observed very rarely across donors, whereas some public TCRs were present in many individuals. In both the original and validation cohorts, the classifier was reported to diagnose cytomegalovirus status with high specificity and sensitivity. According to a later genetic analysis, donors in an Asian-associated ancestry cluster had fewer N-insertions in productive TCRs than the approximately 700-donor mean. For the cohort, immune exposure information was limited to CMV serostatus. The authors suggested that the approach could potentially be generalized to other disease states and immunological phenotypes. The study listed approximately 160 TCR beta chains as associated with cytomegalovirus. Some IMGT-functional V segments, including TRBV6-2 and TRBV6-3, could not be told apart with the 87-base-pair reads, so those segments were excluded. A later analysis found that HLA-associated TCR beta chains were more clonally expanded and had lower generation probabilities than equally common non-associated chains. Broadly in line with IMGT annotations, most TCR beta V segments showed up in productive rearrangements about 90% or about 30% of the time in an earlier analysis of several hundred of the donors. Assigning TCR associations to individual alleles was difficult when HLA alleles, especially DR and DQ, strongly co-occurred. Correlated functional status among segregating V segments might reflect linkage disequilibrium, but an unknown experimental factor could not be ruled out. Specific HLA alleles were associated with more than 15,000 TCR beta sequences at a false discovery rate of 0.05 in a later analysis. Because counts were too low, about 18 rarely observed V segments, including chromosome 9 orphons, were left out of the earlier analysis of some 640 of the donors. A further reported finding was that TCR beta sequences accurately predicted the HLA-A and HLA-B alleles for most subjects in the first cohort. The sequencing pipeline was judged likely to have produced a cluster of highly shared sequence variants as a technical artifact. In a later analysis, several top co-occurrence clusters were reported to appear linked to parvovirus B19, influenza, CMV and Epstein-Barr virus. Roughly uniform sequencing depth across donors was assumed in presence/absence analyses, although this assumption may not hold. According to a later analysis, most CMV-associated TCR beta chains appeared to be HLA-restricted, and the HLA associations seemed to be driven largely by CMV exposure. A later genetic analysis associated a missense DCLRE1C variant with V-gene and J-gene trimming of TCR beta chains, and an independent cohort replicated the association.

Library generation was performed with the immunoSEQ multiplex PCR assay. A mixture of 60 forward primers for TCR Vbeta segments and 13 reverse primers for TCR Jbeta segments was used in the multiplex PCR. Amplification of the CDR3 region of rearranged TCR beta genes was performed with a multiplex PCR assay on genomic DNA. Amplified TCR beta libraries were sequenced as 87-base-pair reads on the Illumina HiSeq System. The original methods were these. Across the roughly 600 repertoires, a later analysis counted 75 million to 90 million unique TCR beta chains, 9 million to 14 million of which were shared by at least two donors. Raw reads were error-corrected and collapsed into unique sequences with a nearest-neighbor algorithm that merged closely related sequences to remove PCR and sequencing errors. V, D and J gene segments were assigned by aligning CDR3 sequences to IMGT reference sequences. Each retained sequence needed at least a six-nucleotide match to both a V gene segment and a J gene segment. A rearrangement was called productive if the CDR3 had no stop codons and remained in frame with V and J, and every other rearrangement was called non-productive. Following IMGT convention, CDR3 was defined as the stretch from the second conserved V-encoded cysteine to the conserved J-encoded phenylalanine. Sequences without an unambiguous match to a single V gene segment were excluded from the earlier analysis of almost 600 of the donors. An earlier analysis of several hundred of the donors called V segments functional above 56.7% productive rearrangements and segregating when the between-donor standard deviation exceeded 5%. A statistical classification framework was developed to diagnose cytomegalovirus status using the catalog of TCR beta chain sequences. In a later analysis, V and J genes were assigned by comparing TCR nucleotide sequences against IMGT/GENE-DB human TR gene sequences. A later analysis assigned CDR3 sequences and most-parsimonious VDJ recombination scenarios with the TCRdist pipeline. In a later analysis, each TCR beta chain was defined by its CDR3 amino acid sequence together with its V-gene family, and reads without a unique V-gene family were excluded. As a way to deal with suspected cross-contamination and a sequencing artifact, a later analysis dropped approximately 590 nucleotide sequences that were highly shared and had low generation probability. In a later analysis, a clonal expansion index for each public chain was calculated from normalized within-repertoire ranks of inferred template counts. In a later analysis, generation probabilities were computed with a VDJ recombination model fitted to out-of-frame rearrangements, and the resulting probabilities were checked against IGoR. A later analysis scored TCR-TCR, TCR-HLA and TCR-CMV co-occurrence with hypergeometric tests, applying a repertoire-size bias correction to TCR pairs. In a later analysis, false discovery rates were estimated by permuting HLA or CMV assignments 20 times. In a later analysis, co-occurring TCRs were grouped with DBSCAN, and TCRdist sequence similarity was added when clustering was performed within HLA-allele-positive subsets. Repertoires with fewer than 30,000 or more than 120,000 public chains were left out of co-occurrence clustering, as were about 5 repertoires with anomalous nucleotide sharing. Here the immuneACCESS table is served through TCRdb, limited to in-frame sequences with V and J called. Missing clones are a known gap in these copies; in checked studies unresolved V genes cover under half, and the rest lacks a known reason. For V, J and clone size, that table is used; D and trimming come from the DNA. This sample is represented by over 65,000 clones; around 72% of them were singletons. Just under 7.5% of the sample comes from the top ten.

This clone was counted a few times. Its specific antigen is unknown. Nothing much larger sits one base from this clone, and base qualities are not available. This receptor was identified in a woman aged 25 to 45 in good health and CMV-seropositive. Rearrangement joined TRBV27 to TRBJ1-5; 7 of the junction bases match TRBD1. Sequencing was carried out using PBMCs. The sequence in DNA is TGTGCCAGCAGGTCCACAGGGGCCCTTGGACGGCAGCCCCAGCATTTT. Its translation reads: CASRSTGALGRQPQHF.